This T cell receptor (beta chain) was profiled in a study of blood T cells in healthy people across ages. This CDR3 contains 13 residues. Germline V gene data show CDR1 as SGHRS and CDR2 as YFSETQ. Sample-barcoded 5' priming and a J-beta primer mix drove a second PCR of roughly 7 to 11 cycles. The authors tagged each cDNA molecule using a template-switch adaptor with 12 random nucleotides. Each CDR3 protein is one row after TCRdb ran MiXCR on the 5' RACE reads. The table has 500,000 to 700,000 distinct CDR3 sequences, under 30% seen once; the top ten hold less than 20%. Comments on this clonotype: The target antigen is unknown. At one of its ends the junction is not consistent with the germline gene, which may arise from a read error.

The study, taken as a whole, reports: Among T cells, TCR beta diversity per million cells dropped roughly linearly as age rose. Investigators viewed diversity estimates from one million T cells as underestimates, the study reported. The long-lived group displayed more naive CD4+ cells, plus higher diversity, than the aged donors did.

This TCR was sampled from a woman of 80 years or more in good health. The rearrangement uses TRBV5-1 and TRBJ2-5; the D gene is possibly TRBD2 (6 bases). The sample was blood. The CDR3 here is CAGSPRDLETQYF. The CDR3 DNA reads TGCGCCGGCAGCCCCCGGGACTTAGAGACCCAGTACTTC.